Here is one TCR beta chain with its context. Germline trimming cut 3 bases from V and 2 bases from J; bases unmatched to any gene: 5. The germline gives CDR1 SGHAT, CDR2 FQNNGV. The CDR3 runs to 15 residues. Under the authors' procedure: For nucleated cells, counts were estimated from reference gene primer amplification. Generated by immunoSEQ multiplex PCR, the TCRdb table keeps only in-frame clones and is missing some. V and J calls and clone size are copied from that table; D and trimming were computed from the DNA. The sample includes about 160,000 clones, over 80% of them seen just once. The data originate from a study of blood T cell repertoires in COVID-19. Study in general: Collection of acute and convalescent COVID-19 samples took place in the United States, Italy and Spain. PBMCs, B-cell-depleted T cells, or T cells were the source of the cDNA or gDNA that made up the material.

This receptor was identified in a woman over 75 with active or convalescent COVID-19. The gene calls are TRBV11-2 and TRBJ1-2; 8 nucleotides agree with TRBD1. The sample consisted of peripheral blood. The CDR3 DNA reads TGTGCCAGCAGCTTCCGGGACAGGCCAAACTATGGCTACACCTTC. Its translation: CASSFRDRPNYGYTF. Combining the CDR3 with reference TRBV11-2 and TRBJ1-2 gives the whole variable domain EAGVAQSPRYKIIEKRQSVAFWCNPISGHATLYWYQQILGQGPKLLIQFQNNGVVDDSQLPKDRFSAERLKGVDSTLKIQPAKLEDSAVYLCASSFRDRPNYGYTFGSGTRLTVV.